The count of the clone carrying this T cell receptor beta chain is one. The antigen is undetermined. Repertoires were generated with immunoSEQ multiplex PCR, while TCRdb's copy carries only in-frame clones and drops some. The sample gives fewer than 25,000 clones, roughly nine tenths of which show up once; about 7% is in the top ten. Germline assignment: CDR1 MDHEN and CDR2 SYDVKM. This CDR3 is built from 14 residues. V was shortened by 8 bases and J by 8 bases, with 18 bases between the two germline ends. This sample stems from a study of T cells in localized non-small cell lung cancer. Findings and limits, study-wide: Clonality peaked in uninvolved adjacent lung rather than tumor. When the top 100 tumor clones were examined, a median approximately 62 of them also appeared in the adjacent lung, which was paired and uninvolved.

The sample consisted of peripheral blood, taken before any cancer treatment. The chain combines TRBV28 with TRBJ1-4; weak D call: TRBD1 (5 bases). The TCR sequence derives from a woman aged 40-75 years with stage I lung adenocarcinoma. The CDR3 here is CASRYSWGEEKLFF. The CDR3 DNA reads TGTGCCAGCCGTTATAGTTGGGGGGAGGAAAAACTGTTTTTT. Based on the CDR3 plus reference TRBV28 and TRBJ1-4, the full variable domain is DVKVTQSSRYLVKRTGEKVFLECVQDMDHENMFWYRQDPGLGLRLIYFSYDVKMKEKGDIPEGYSVSREKKERFSLILESASTNQTSMYLCASRYSWGEEKLFFGSGTQLSVL.